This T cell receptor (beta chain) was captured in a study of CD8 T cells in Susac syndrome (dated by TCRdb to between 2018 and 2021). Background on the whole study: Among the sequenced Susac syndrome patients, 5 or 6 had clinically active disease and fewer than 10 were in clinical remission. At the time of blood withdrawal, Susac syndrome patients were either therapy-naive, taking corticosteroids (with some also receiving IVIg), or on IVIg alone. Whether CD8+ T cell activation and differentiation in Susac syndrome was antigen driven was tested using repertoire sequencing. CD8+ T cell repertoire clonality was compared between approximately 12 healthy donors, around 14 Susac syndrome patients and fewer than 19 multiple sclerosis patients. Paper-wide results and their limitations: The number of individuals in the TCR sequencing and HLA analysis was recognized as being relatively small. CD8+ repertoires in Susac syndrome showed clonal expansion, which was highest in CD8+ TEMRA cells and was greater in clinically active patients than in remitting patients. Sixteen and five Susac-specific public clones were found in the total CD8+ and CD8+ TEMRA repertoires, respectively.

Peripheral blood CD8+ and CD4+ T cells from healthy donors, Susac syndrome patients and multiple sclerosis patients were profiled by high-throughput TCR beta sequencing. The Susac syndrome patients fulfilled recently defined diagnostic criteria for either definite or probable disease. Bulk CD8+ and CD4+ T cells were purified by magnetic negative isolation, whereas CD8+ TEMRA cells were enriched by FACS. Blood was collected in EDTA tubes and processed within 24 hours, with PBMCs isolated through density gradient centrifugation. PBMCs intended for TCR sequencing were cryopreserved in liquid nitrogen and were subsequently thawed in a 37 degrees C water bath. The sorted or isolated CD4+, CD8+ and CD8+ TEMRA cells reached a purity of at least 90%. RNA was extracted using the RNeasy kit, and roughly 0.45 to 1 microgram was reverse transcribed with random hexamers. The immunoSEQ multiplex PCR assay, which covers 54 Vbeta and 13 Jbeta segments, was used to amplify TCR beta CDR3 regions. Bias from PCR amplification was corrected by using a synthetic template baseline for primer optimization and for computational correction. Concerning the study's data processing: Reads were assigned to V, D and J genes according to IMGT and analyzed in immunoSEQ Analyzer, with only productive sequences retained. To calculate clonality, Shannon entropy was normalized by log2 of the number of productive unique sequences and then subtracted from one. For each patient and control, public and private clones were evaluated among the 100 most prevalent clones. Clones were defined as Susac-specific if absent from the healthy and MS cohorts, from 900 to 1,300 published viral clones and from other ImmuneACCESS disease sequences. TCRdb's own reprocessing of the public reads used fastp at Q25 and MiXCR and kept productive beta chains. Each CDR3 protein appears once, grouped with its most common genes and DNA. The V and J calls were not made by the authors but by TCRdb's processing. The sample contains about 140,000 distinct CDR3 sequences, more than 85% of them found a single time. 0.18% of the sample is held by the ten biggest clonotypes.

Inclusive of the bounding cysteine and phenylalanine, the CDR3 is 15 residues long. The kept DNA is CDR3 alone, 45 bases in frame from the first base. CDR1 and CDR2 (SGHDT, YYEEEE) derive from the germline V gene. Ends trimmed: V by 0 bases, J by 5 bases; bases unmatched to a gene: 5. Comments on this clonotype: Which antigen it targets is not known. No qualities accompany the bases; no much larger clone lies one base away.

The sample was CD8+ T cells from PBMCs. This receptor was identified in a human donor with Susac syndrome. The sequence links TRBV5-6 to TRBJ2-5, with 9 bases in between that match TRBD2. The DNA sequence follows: TGTGCCAGCAGCTTGGCTGCGGGAGGGAGGGAGACCCAGTACTTC. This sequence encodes CASSLAAGGRETQYF.